Listed below are T cell receptor beta chains from one sample, sequenced in a study of cytomegalovirus exposure and HLA in healthy donors. Libraries were prepared by immunoSEQ multiplex PCR; TCRdb keeps only in-frame clonotypes and omits some of them. This sample has 150,000 to 200,000 clones; around 82% occur once, and the top ten carry 10% to 13%. Sequenced: PBMCs. These receptors were obtained from a man aged 30-40 years in good health and CMV-seropositive. Each CDR3 is given with its conserved first and last residue. D genes are given only for firm matches. Not all rows give a size; the values are once, few, many and, for expanded clones, a class.

>NA|TRBJ1-1|TRBV11-2|NA
CASSLYREAFF
TGTGCCAGCAGCTTATACAGGGAAGCTTTCTTT
>TRBD1|TRBJ2-7|TRBV30|NA
CAWGDRVYEQYF
TGTGCCTGGGGGGACAGGGTTTACGAGCAGTACTTC
>NA|TRBJ2-4|TRBV4-3|NA
CASSQEPAGNTAKNIQYF
TGCGCCAGCAGCCAAGAACCGGCAGGCAATACAGCCAAAAACATTCAGTACTTC
>TRBD2|TRBJ2-3|TRBV19|NA
CASSIQLAGERNTQYF
TGTGCCAGTAGTATACAGCTAGCGGGGGAACGGAATACGCAGTATTTT
>NA|TRBJ2-7|TRBV30|NA
CASRQRSYEQYF
TGTGCCTCACGACAGCGCTCCTACGAGCAGTACTTC
>NA|TRBJ2-5|TRBV28|NA
CASSLQYQFPETQYF
TGTGCCAGCAGTCTACAGTATCAATTCCCGGAGACCCAGTACTTC
>NA|TRBJ1-2|TRBV5-4|NA
CASSPQENYGYTF
TGTGCCAGCAGCCCCCAGGAAAACTATGGCTACACCTTC
>TRBD2|TRBJ2-1|TRBV11-3|few
CASSSVAGSHNEQFF
TGTGCCAGCAGCTCCGTAGCGGGTTCGCACAATGAGCAGTTCTTC
>TRBD1|TRBJ2-7|TRBV4-2|few
CASSFGTGATYEQYF
TGTGCCAGCAGCTTTGGGACAGGGGCGACCTACGAGCAGTACTTC
>NA|TRBJ2-3|TRBV7-3|NA
CASSSGGSDTQYF
TGTGCCAGCAGCTCCGGCGGATCAGATACGCAGTATTTT
>NA|TRBJ2-1|TRBV2|many
CASIPGEGNEQFF
TGTGCCAGCATTCCGGGAGAGGGGAATGAGCAGTTCTTC
>NA|TRBJ1-4|TRBV7-9|NA
CASSLGRGTNEKLFF
TGTGCCAGCAGCTTAGGCCGGGGAACTAATGAAAAACTGTTTTTT
>TRBD1|TRBJ2-4|TRBV2|NA
CASSPGTGEHIQYF
TGTGCCAGCAGTCCCGGGACAGGGGAGCACATTCAGTACTTC
>TRBD1|TRBJ1-5|TRBV19|NA
CASSAMTGFSGNQPQHF
TGTGCCAGTAGTGCGATGACAGGGTTTTCTGGCAATCAGCCCCAGCATTTT
>NA|TRBJ1-1|TRBV9|once
CASSAERGTEAFF
TGTGCCAGCAGCGCCGAAAGGGGCACTGAAGCTTTCTTT
>TRBD2|TRBJ2-7|TRBV15|once
CATSRDPGGDSYEQYF
TGTGCCACCAGCAGAGACCCTGGGGGGGACTCCTACGAGCAGTACTTC
>NA|TRBJ2-7|TRBV25-1|many
CASSEFGGYEQYF
TGTGCCAGCAGTGAATTTGGCGGCTACGAGCAGTACTTC
>NA|TRBJ1-1|TRBV19|NA
CASARNTEAFF
TGTGCCAGCGCGAGGAACACTGAAGCTTTCTTT
>TRBD1|TRBJ2-3|TRBV5-1|NA
CASSLGQGIPSSTDTQYF
TGCGCCAGCAGCCTGGGACAGGGGATTCCTTCTAGCACAGATACGCAGTATTTT
>TRBD2|TRBJ2-7|TRBV18|NA
CASSPGTGGKRFSYEQYF
TGTGCCAGCTCCCCCGGGACGGGGGGGAAACGGTTCTCCTACGAGCAGTACTTC
>TRBD1|TRBJ1-2|TRBV4-1|NA
CASSQTGQGGYTF
TGCGCCAGCAGCCAAACGGGACAGGGAGGCTACACCTTC
>TRBD2|TRBJ2-7|TRBV7-8|NA
CASSLRLAGATTPGEQYF
TGTGCCAGCAGCTTAAGGCTAGCGGGAGCCACCACCCCTGGCGAGCAGTACTTC
>TRBD1|TRBJ2-1|TRBV6-6|NA
CASGGGQVSAEQFF
TGTGCCAGCGGGGGCGGACAGGTCAGTGCTGAGCAGTTCTTC
>NA|TRBJ2-7|TRBV4-1|NA
CARRRRETADF
TGCGCCAGGAGGAGGCGGGAAACCGCCGACTTC
>NA|TRBJ2-2|TRBV19|NA
CASSIVRGELFF
TGTGCCAGTAGTATAGTTCGCGGGGAGCTGTTTTTT
>TRBD1|TRBJ1-2|TRBV5-6|NA
CASSSGQQGYTF
TGTGCCAGCAGCTCGGGACAGCAAGGCTACACCTTC
>TRBD2|TRBJ2-1|TRBV10-2|NA
CASQTSGAYNEQFF
TGCGCCAGCCAGACTAGCGGGGCCTACAATGAGCAGTTCTTC
>TRBD2|TRBJ2-2|TRBV6-5|NA
CAIRGVPGNTGELFF
TGTGCCATTCGGGGGGTCCCAGGGAACACCGGGGAGCTGTTTTTT
>TRBD2|TRBJ2-1|TRBV6-4|few
CASSDGTSGNEQFF
TGTGCCAGCAGTGACGGGACTAGCGGGAATGAGCAGTTCTTC
>TRBD2|TRBJ2-1|TRBV11-1|NA
CASSWGVGRARNEQFF
TGTGCCAGCAGCTGGGGGGTCGGGAGGGCCAGAAATGAGCAGTTCTTC
>TRBD1|TRBJ2-3|TRBV6-5|NA
CASSRGTGGPDTQYF
TGTGCCAGCAGTCGCGGGACAGGGGGCCCAGATACGCAGTATTTT
>TRBD1|TRBJ2-7|TRBV9|NA
CASSVSPSGRGPYEQYF
TGTGCCAGCAGCGTAAGTCCGAGTGGCAGGGGGCCCTACGAGCAGTACTTC
>NA|TRBJ1-4|TRBV6-4|NA
CASTQAYNEKLFF
TGTGCCAGCACGCAGGCCTATAATGAAAAACTGTTTTTT
>TRBD2|TRBJ2-7|TRBV9|NA
CASSPGGSSYEQYF
TGTGCCAGCAGCCCGGGCGGGAGCTCCTACGAGCAGTACTTC
>TRBD2|TRBJ2-7|TRBV16|NA
CASSQEGFAGGNYEQYF
TGTGCCAGCAGCCAGGAGGGGTTCGCGGGGGGCAACTACGAGCAGTACTTC
>NA|TRBJ2-7|TRBV7-8|few
CASSSRSYEQYF
TGTGCCAGCAGCTCCCGTAGCTACGAGCAGTACTTC
>NA|TRBJ1-2|TRBV13|NA
CASSGGNRESNYGYTF
TGTGCCAGCAGCGGAGGAAACAGGGAAAGCAACTATGGCTACACCTTC
>NA|TRBJ2-7|TRBV11-2|NA
CASSLADFEQYF
TGTGCCAGCAGCTTGGCTGATTTCGAGCAGTACTTC
>NA|TRBJ2-3|TRBV4-1|NA
CASSQASADTQYF
TGCGCCAGCAGCCAAGCAAGCGCAGATACGCAGTATTTT
>TRBD1|TRBJ2-6|TRBV2|NA
CATTGTGSAGANVLTF
TGTGCCACCACCGGGACAGGGTCCGCTGGGGCCAACGTCCTGACTTTC
>NA|TRBJ1-3|TRBV6-6|NA
CASSPPRRSSGNTIYF
TGTGCCAGCAGCCCGCCCCGACGGAGCTCTGGAAACACCATATATTTT
>NA|TRBJ2-6|TRBV5-4|NA
CASTSRGSGANVLTF
TGTGCCAGCACCAGTAGGGGCTCTGGGGCCAACGTCCTGACTTTC
>NA|TRBJ2-7|TRBV28|once
CASSLIPTGYEQYF
TGTGCCAGCAGTTTAATCCCCACAGGTTACGAGCAGTACTTC
>TRBD1|TRBJ2-1|TRBV11-2|NA
CASSLARGTYNEQFF
TGTGCCAGCAGCTTAGCCAGGGGGACCTACAATGAGCAGTTCTTC
>NA|TRBJ2-3|TRBV9|NA
CASSPYGGGGGTDTQYF
TGTGCCAGCAGCCCGTACGGTGGAGGGGGGGGCACAGATACGCAGTATTTT
>NA|TRBJ2-7|TRBV3-2|few
CASMGMNF
TGTGCCAGCATGGGCATGAACTTC
>NA|TRBJ1-5|TRBV7-9|NA
CASSGVGQGWGYSNQPQHF
TGTGCCAGCAGCGGCGTGGGTCAGGGCTGGGGTTATAGCAATCAGCCCCAGCATTTT
>NA|TRBJ2-3|TRBV19|NA
CASSMSSGGGTDTQYF
TGTGCCAGTAGTATGAGCTCCGGGGGTGGCACAGATACGCAGTATTTT
>TRBD1|TRBJ1-1|TRBV11-3|many
CASSLGEPGQENTEAFF
TGTGCCAGCAGCTTAGGAGAACCGGGACAGGAGAACACTGAAGCTTTCTTT
>NA|TRBJ1-2|TRBV7-2|many
CASSLFWRGRYGYTF
TGTGCCAGCAGCTTATTTTGGAGGGGACGGTATGGCTACACCTTC
>TRBD1|TRBJ2-5|TRBV30|once
CAWSTGTGNRETQYF
TGTGCCTGGAGTACCGGGACAGGGAATCGGGAGACCCAGTACTTC
>TRBD1|TRBJ1-2|TRBV28|NA
CASSPPDRGYYGYTF
TGTGCCAGCAGTCCTCCGGACAGGGGCTACTATGGCTACACCTTC
>NA|TRBJ1-5|TRBV28|NA
CASSISNSGVNGNQPQHF
TGTGCCAGCAGTATATCCAATTCGGGGGTAAACGGCAATCAGCCCCAGCATTTT